What follows are 18 T cell receptor beta chains derived from one specimen sequenced in a study of memory CD4+ T cells and cytomegalovirus serostatus. Single viable CD3+CD4+CD8-CD45RO+ cells were sorted as the memory CD4+ T cells. Profiled with immunoSEQ multiplex PCR; TCRdb holds only in-frame clones, not every one. This sample carries approximately 61,000 clones, about 78% of them seen once, and the ten largest clones take over 0.4%. Input material: memory CD4+ T cells from blood. The receptors here all came from an adult in good health and CMV-seronegative. Some clones in this sample may be carry-over from other donors' samples.

This chain joins TRBV19 and TRBJ2-3; no clear D gene. Germline CDR1 and CDR2: LNHDA and SQIVND (reference sequence). The V gene lost 3 bases and the J gene lost 7 bases, with 11 bases spanning the gap. This CDR3 has 13 amino acids. The CDR3 sequence is CASSILTTNTQYF. CDR3 sequence (DNA): TGTGCCAGTAGTATCCTCACGACAAATACGCAGTATTTT.

The CDR3 nucleotides read TGTGCCAGCAGGCTAGACAGGGAAGCGGGGCGGACCGGGGAGCTGTTTTTT. This translates into CASRLDREAGRTGELFF. The rearrangement links TRBV2 to TRBJ2-2, with D tentatively TRBD1 or TRBD2 (7 bases each). Germline values: CDR1 SNHLY, CDR2 FYNNEI. The V end was cut by 6 bases, the J end by 5 bases, with 22 bases between. The CDR3 covers 17 residues.

The chain links TRBV10-3 to TRBJ1-4, with 8 bases matching TRBD1. The CDR3 is 14 amino acids. The germline gives CDR1 ENHRY, CDR2 SYGVKD. The V gene end was trimmed by 6 bases and the J gene end by 10 bases; junction bases not matched to a gene: 10. The CDR3 protein is CAISGGQEGGKLFF. The CDR3 nucleotides read TGTGCCATCAGCGGGGGACAGGAGGGCGGAAAACTGTTTTTT.

The sample holds a few counts of this clone. The chain employs TRBV7-8 and TRBJ2-7; no firm D call. Germline CDR1 SGHVS, CDR2 FQNEAQ. CDR3 length equals 16 residues. V was trimmed by 0 bases and J by 2 bases, leaving 14 bases between them. For the CDR3, the DNA is TGTGCCAGCAGCTTAGCGCGGCACTCCAGTCCCTACGAGCAGTACTTC. As protein: CASSLARHSSPYEQYF.

V is TRBV28 and J is TRBJ2-7, with TRBD1 identical over 7 bases. V shed 7 bases and J 7 bases; nucleotides not matched to a gene: 13. Germline loops: CDR1 MDHEN, CDR2 SYDVKM. The CDR3 covers 14 residues. For the CDR3, the DNA is TGTGCCAGCATTCTAGGACAGGTTGGCGGGGAGCAGTACTTC. Its protein is CASILGQVGGEQYF.

The chain couples TRBV4-2 to TRBJ2-3; D ambiguous. The CDR3 length is 15 residues. With 4 bases removed from V and 0 bases from J, the gap between germline ends came to 11 bases. Germline V gene data show CDR1 as LGHNA and CDR2 as YNFKEQ. The CDR3 region is CASSRQTSSTDTQYF. CDR3 nucleotide sequence: TGTGCCAGCAGCCGCCAAACTTCTAGCACAGATACGCAGTATTTT.

The V gene is TRBV4-2, the J gene TRBJ2-1; 7 bases align to TRBD2. CDR3 length equals 15 residues. Germline loops: CDR1 LGHNA, CDR2 YNFKEQ. The V and J ends lost 4 bases and 10 bases, in that order; junction bases with no gene match: 13. CDR3 loop: CASSLHQTGTNEQFF. CDR3 DNA sequence: TGTGCCAGCAGCCTCCATCAAACCGGGACTAACGAGCAGTTCTTC.

This rearrangement joins TRBV7-9 to TRBJ1-3; no definite D call. This CDR3 comprises 16 residues. Germline CDR1 reads SEHNR; CDR2 reads FQNEAQ (reference sequence). The V and J ends lost 1 base and 0 bases respectively, with 10 bases between them. CDR3 in amino acids: CASSLGHLSSGNTIYF. The CDR3 DNA follows: TGTGCCAGCAGCTTAGGACATCTGAGCTCTGGAAACACCATATATTTT.

The chain carries TRBV7-2 and TRBJ1-6; D remains ambiguous. The V end lost 5 bases, the J end lost 0 bases, and 8 bases lay between the germline ends. CDR1 is SGHTA, CDR2 FQGNSA, per germline. The CDR3 runs to 15 residues. The CDR3 here is CASSLGSSYNSPLHF. CDR3 sequence (DNA): TGTGCCAGCAGCCTGGGGAGCTCCTATAATTCACCCCTCCACTTT.

In its sample, this clone was seen a few times. This chain joins TRBV27 and TRBJ2-2; D not resolved. Germline CDR1 reads MNHEY; CDR2 reads SMNVEV (reference sequence). With 5 bases removed from V and 2 bases from J, the gap between germline ends came to 12 bases. The CDR3 has 15 amino acids. CDR3 protein: CASSPAGLNTGELFF. CDR3 DNA sequence: TGTGCCAGCAGTCCCGCAGGTTTAAACACCGGGGAGCTGTTTTTT.

The chain couples TRBV27 to TRBJ2-1; 11 nucleotides line up with TRBD2. The CDR3 has 14 amino acids. V dropped 5 bases and J dropped 5; count of bases not matched to a gene: 2. Germline loops: CDR1 MNHEY, CDR2 SMNVEV (reference sequence). The DNA of the CDR3 is TGTGCCAGCAGTGGGACTAGCGGCAACAATGAGCAGTTCTTC. It translates to CASSGTSGNNEQFF.

The rearrangement uses TRBV19 and TRBJ1-1; TRBD1 is a possible D gene (5 bases). CDR1 is LNHDA, CDR2 SQIVND, per germline (reference sequence). This CDR3 comprises 14 residues. Trimming took off 5 bases at V and 3 bases at J, with 13 bases between the two ends. The CDR3 region has the DNA TGTGCCAGTAGTTATCAGGGTAGTGACACTGAAGCTTTCTTT. This sequence encodes CASSYQGSDTEAFF. Using reference TRBV19 and TRBJ1-1 for the parts outside the CDR3, the full variable domain is DGGITQSPKYLFRKEGQNVTLSCEQNLNHDAMYWYRQDPGQGLRLIYYSQIVNDFQKGDIAEGYSVSREKKESFPLTVTSAQKNPTAFYLCASSYQGSDTEAFFGQGTRLTVV.

This chain joins TRBV9 and TRBJ2-7; D gene uncertain. The germline CDR1 and CDR2 sequences are SGDLS and YYNGEE. The CDR3 runs 13 residues. The V and J ends lost 0 bases and 5 bases respectively, with 9 bases between them. The CDR3 loop reads CASSVGLGDEQYF. DNA for the CDR3: TGTGCCAGCAGCGTAGGTTTAGGCGACGAGCAGTACTTC.

The chain has TRBV2 and TRBJ1-5; D is uncertain. The CDR3 is 14 residues long. The germline V and J ends were trimmed by 4 bases and 3 bases, with 10 bases remaining between them. Germline CDR1 SNHLY, CDR2 FYNNEI. The CDR3 nucleotides read TGTGCCAGCAGTGTAGCCAGAGTCAATCAGCCCCAGCATTTT. Its protein is CASSVARVNQPQHF.

The chain uses TRBV4-1 and TRBJ2-5, with TRBD2 identical over 15 bases. The CDR3 has 19 residues. CDR1 is MGHRA and CDR2 is YSYEKL in the germline V gene. The J segment lost 5 bases and the V segment lost 3 bases, leaving 13 bases of the junction unmatched. DNA of the CDR3: TGCGCCAGCAGCCATCCAAGAGGGACTAGCGGGAGGCTTGGGGAGACCCAGTACTTC. It translates to CASSHPRGTSGRLGETQYF.

The V gene is TRBV9, the J gene TRBJ1-2, with D uncertain. Trimming left V 4 bases short and J 5 bases short, with 9 bases between. The CDR3 consists of 12 residues. CDR1 and CDR2 (germline): SGDLS, YYNGEE. This CDR3 reads CASSSDWYGYTF. The CDR3 bases are TGTGCCAGCAGCTCTGACTGGTATGGCTACACCTTC.

As concerns this clone: Other nucleotide sequences from this sample produce the same CDR3. This sequence joins TRBV27 and TRBJ1-2, with 8 bases fitting TRBD1. The CDR3 consists of 12 residues. From germline, CDR1 is MNHEY and CDR2 SMNVEV (reference sequence). Trimming removed 5 bases from V and 6 bases from J; junction bases left unmatched: 2. The CDR3 here is CASSLTGDGYTF. The CDR3 DNA sequence: TGTGCCAGCAGTCTGACAGGGGATGGCTACACCTTC.

This rearrangement joins TRBV19 to TRBJ2-5; no reliable D call. The ends were cut back, 3 bases at V and 4 bases at J, with 6 bases in the middle. Germline V gene sequence: CDR1 LNHDA, CDR2 SQIVND (reference sequence). This CDR3 has 12 amino acids. DNA for the CDR3: TGTGCCAGTAGTATTGACGGAGAGACCCAGTACTTC. It is translated as CASSIDGETQYF.